This is a list of T cell receptor beta chains from one sample in a study of molecular identifiers for immune sequencing clone quantification. TCRdb used MiXCR to reprocess the PCR reads, holding one entry per CDR3 protein. The profile shows 300,000 to 400,000 distinct CDR3 sequences, 24% of them singletons. The sample was naive CD8+ T cells from blood, with Jurkat cell RNA spiked in. The receptor source for this set is a human donor in good health. Some libraries in this study had Jurkat cell RNA spiked in. Each CDR3 is given with its conserved first and last residue. Fields, in order: clone size, J gene, V gene, D gene, CDR3 DNA, CDR3 protein. The D gene is left open where the match is weak. Size is stated for part of the rows, as once, few or many counts, or as a class when the clone is expanded.

clone size: -; J gene: TRBJ2-3; V gene: TRBV12-3/TRBV12-4; D gene: -; CDR3 DNA: TGTGCCAGCACCGCCGAAGCGGCAGATACGCAGTATTTT; CDR3 protein: CASTAEAADTQYF
clone size: few; J gene: TRBJ1-2; V gene: TRBV5-6; D gene: -; CDR3 DNA: TGTGCCAGCACCAGCGGTATCAACTATGGCTACACCTTC; CDR3 protein: CASTSGINYGYTF
clone size: -; J gene: TRBJ2-5; V gene: TRBV28; D gene: TRBD1; CDR3 DNA: TGTGCCAGCAGTACCCACGTAAAGACAGGGTCCGCGCCCCAGTACTTC; CDR3 protein: CASSTHVKTGSAPQYF
clone size: few; J gene: TRBJ2-7; V gene: TRBV7-6; D gene: TRBD1; CDR3 DNA: TGTGCCAGCAGCCACGGGACAGGTGACTACGAGCAGTACTTC; CDR3 protein: CASSHGTGDYEQYF
clone size: many; J gene: TRBJ2-7; V gene: TRBV5-1; D gene: -; CDR3 DNA: TGCGCCAGCAGCTTGGCAGGGTACTCCTACGAGCAGTACTTC; CDR3 protein: CASSLAGYSYEQYF
clone size: many; J gene: TRBJ2-3; V gene: TRBV7-2; D gene: TRBD2; CDR3 DNA: TGTGCCAGCAGCCCAGAGGGGCCCTTGAGCGGGGGGAAGTTTACAGATACGCAGTATTTT; CDR3 protein: CASSPEGPLSGGKFTDTQYF
clone size: many; J gene: TRBJ1-1; V gene: TRBV5-1; D gene: -; CDR3 DNA: TGCGCCAGCAGCTTGGCCGGAAGTGCTGAAGCTTTCTTT; CDR3 protein: CASSLAGSAEAFF
clone size: many; J gene: TRBJ2-2; V gene: TRBV7-9; D gene: -; CDR3 DNA: TGTGCCAGCAGCTCAACTTTGAACACCGGGGAGCTGTTTTTT; CDR3 protein: CASSSTLNTGELFF
clone size: -; J gene: TRBJ1-5; V gene: TRBV4-2; D gene: -; CDR3 DNA: TGTGCCAGCAGCCAAGATTCGGGATATAACAATCAGCCCCAGCATTTT; CDR3 protein: CASSQDSGYNNQPQHF
clone size: many; J gene: TRBJ1-1; V gene: TRBV7-2; D gene: -; CDR3 DNA: TGTGCCAGCAGCTTGGGCCCCAATGAAGCTTTCTTT; CDR3 protein: CASSLGPNEAFF
clone size: many; J gene: TRBJ2-3; V gene: TRBV5-1; D gene: TRBD1; CDR3 DNA: TGCGCCAGCAGCTTGCTGGGACAGTGGGACGATACGCAGTATTTT; CDR3 protein: CASSLLGQWDDTQYF
clone size: -; J gene: TRBJ2-2; V gene: TRBV6-2/TRBV6-3; D gene: -; CDR3 DNA: TGTGCCAGCACCCAGGGCACCGGGGAGCTGTTTTTT; CDR3 protein: CASTQGTGELFF
clone size: few; J gene: TRBJ2-2; V gene: TRBV30; D gene: -; CDR3 DNA: TGTGCCTGGAACTCAGGGTATGCCGGGGAGCTGTTTTTT; CDR3 protein: CAWNSGYAGELFF
clone size: few; J gene: TRBJ1-3; V gene: TRBV14; D gene: -; CDR3 DNA: TGTGCCAGCAGCCAAGATGTGGGCTACTCTGGAAACACCATATATTTT; CDR3 protein: CASSQDVGYSGNTIYF
clone size: many; J gene: TRBJ2-3; V gene: TRBV11-2; D gene: TRBD2; CDR3 DNA: TGTGCCAGCAGCTTATTGGTTAGCGGGGACACAGATACGCAGTATTTT; CDR3 protein: CASSLLVSGDTDTQYF
clone size: many; J gene: TRBJ1-4; V gene: TRBV28; D gene: TRBD1; CDR3 DNA: TGTGCCAGCAGTTCCGGACAGGGTGGATTTGAAAAACTGTTTTTT; CDR3 protein: CASSSGQGGFEKLFF
clone size: few; J gene: TRBJ2-7; V gene: TRBV19; D gene: TRBD1; CDR3 DNA: TGTGCCAGTAGTCCCGCCCCCCGGACAGGGATGAGCTCCTACGAGCAGTACTTC; CDR3 protein: CASSPAPRTGMSSYEQYF
clone size: many; J gene: TRBJ2-6; V gene: TRBV4-3; D gene: -; CDR3 DNA: TGCGCCGCCGCCCCTTGGTACTCTGGGGCCAACGTCCTGACTTTC; CDR3 protein: CAAAPWYSGANVLTF
clone size: many; J gene: TRBJ2-7; V gene: TRBV20-1; D gene: TRBD2; CDR3 DNA: TGCAGTGCTAGTAGCACCCTAGACGCTAGCGGGGATACCCTTAAGCAGTACTTC; CDR3 protein: CSASSTLDASGDTLKQYF
clone size: many; J gene: TRBJ2-3; V gene: TRBV29-1; D gene: -; CDR3 DNA: TGCAGCGTTGAAGGGTCGAGTAGCCCCACAGATACGCAGTATTTT; CDR3 protein: CSVEGSSSPTDTQYF
clone size: -; J gene: TRBJ2-2; V gene: TRBV9; D gene: -; CDR3 DNA: TGTGCCAGCAGCTCCCATCGAGGCAGGCCTAACACCGGGGAGCTGTTTTTT; CDR3 protein: CASSSHRGRPNTGELFF
clone size: many; J gene: TRBJ2-1; V gene: TRBV5-6; D gene: TRBD2; CDR3 DNA: TGTGCCAGCAGCTCCGAGCGGGAGCGGCCGTTGGAGCAGTTCTTC; CDR3 protein: CASSSERERPLEQFF
clone size: few; J gene: TRBJ2-5; V gene: TRBV6-5; D gene: -; CDR3 DNA: TGTGCCAGCAGTTCCGACCGGTACCAAGAGGCCCAGTACTTC; CDR3 protein: CASSSDRYQEAQYF
clone size: many; J gene: TRBJ1-6; V gene: TRBV6-5; D gene: -; CDR3 DNA: TGTGCCAGCAATCAAGGAGCCAGGTCCGCGCTGAATTCACCCCTCCACTTT; CDR3 protein: CASNQGARSALNSPLHF
clone size: -; J gene: TRBJ2-5; V gene: TRBV12-3/TRBV12-4; D gene: TRBD2; CDR3 DNA: TGTGCCAGCACGAGAACTCTCAGCGGGGGGGAAGGGACCCAGTACTTC; CDR3 protein: CASTRTLSGGEGTQYF
clone size: many; J gene: TRBJ2-3; V gene: TRBV7-9; D gene: TRBD2; CDR3 DNA: TGTGCCAGCATCATTCCTAGCGGAAGCACAGATACGCAGTATTTT; CDR3 protein: CASIIPSGSTDTQYF
clone size: few; J gene: TRBJ2-5; V gene: TRBV7-6; D gene: -; CDR3 DNA: TGTGCCAGCAGCCCACCGGACAGCCAAGAGACCCAGTACTTC; CDR3 protein: CASSPPDSQETQYF
clone size: few; J gene: TRBJ1-4; V gene: TRBV27; D gene: -; CDR3 DNA: TGTGCCAGCAGTTTATTACCGGTTAATGAAAAACTGTTTTTT; CDR3 protein: CASSLLPVNEKLFF
clone size: many; J gene: TRBJ2-3; V gene: TRBV27; D gene: -; CDR3 DNA: TGTGCCAGCAGTGCGTATACGGCTAGCACAGATACGCAGTATTTT; CDR3 protein: CASSAYTASTDTQYF
clone size: many; J gene: TRBJ1-1; V gene: TRBV23-1; D gene: -; CDR3 DNA: TGCGCCAGTCCCCGGGGGTCCGTGAACACTGAAGCTTTCTTT; CDR3 protein: CASPRGSVNTEAFF
clone size: many; J gene: TRBJ1-5; V gene: TRBV5-6; D gene: -; CDR3 DNA: TGTGCCAGCAGCTCCCTGGGAGGGGCTAGCAATCAGCCCCAGCATTTT; CDR3 protein: CASSSLGGASNQPQHF
clone size: once; J gene: TRBJ1-4; V gene: TRBV30; D gene: -; CDR3 DNA: TGTGCCTGGAGTAAAGGGGTGAACGAAAAGCTGTCTTTT; CDR3 protein: CAWSKGVNEKLSF
clone size: -; J gene: TRBJ1-2; V gene: TRBV9; D gene: -; CDR3 DNA: TGTGCCAGCAGCGCTGGACCCAAGCCTAACTATGGCTACACCTTC; CDR3 protein: CASSAGPKPNYGYTF
clone size: many; J gene: TRBJ2-5; V gene: TRBV4-1; D gene: -; CDR3 DNA: TGCGCCAGCAGCCAAGTTGGGGAAGAGACCCAGTACTTC; CDR3 protein: CASSQVGEETQYF
clone size: many; J gene: TRBJ2-3; V gene: TRBV29-1; D gene: -; CDR3 DNA: TGCAGCGTTGATAGGTGGGATGTGTTAGGTCGTGTCACAGATACGCAGTATTTT; CDR3 protein: CSVDRWDVLGRVTDTQYF
clone size: many; J gene: TRBJ2-1; V gene: TRBV7-8; D gene: -; CDR3 DNA: TGTGCCAGCAGCTTAGCCCTGGGCAACAATGAGCAGTTCTTC; CDR3 protein: CASSLALGNNEQFF
clone size: once; J gene: TRBJ2-5; V gene: TRBV18; D gene: -; CDR3 DNA: TGTGCCAGCTCATCGTCAGCCGGGGAGTCGTACCAAGAGACCCAGTACTTC; CDR3 protein: CASSSSAGESYQETQYF
clone size: many; J gene: TRBJ2-5; V gene: TRBV12-3/TRBV12-4; D gene: -; CDR3 DNA: TGTGCCAGCAGCCCCGCCGGGAGTGTCGGGGAGACCCAGTACTTC; CDR3 protein: CASSPAGSVGETQYF
clone size: few; J gene: TRBJ1-5; V gene: TRBV20-1; D gene: -; CDR3 DNA: TGCAGTGCTAGGGACTACGATGGGGTTAGCAATCAGCCCCAGCATTTT; CDR3 protein: CSARDYDGVSNQPQHF
clone size: many; J gene: TRBJ1-5; V gene: TRBV20-1; D gene: -; CDR3 DNA: TGCAGTGCTAGAACGTATAGCAATCAGCCCCAGCATTTT; CDR3 protein: CSARTYSNQPQHF
clone size: many; J gene: TRBJ2-7; V gene: TRBV4-3; D gene: -; CDR3 DNA: TGCGCCAGCAGCCAAGCCCAGGGCTCGCACTACGAGCAGTACTTC; CDR3 protein: CASSQAQGSHYEQYF
clone size: many; J gene: TRBJ2-3; V gene: TRBV19; D gene: -; CDR3 DNA: TGTGCCAGTAGTATGGGAGCGTCGTTCGCAGATACGCAGTATTTT; CDR3 protein: CASSMGASFADTQYF
clone size: many; J gene: TRBJ1-1; V gene: TRBV2; D gene: TRBD1; CDR3 DNA: TGTGCCAGCAGTCCCCGACAGGGTGATTTGACTGAAGCTTTCTTT; CDR3 protein: CASSPRQGDLTEAFF
clone size: -; J gene: TRBJ2-7; V gene: TRBV14; D gene: TRBD2; CDR3 DNA: TGTGCCAACAGCCCGCGCGGGGGATCCTACGAGCAGTACTTC; CDR3 protein: CANSPRGGSYEQYF
clone size: many; J gene: TRBJ1-4; V gene: TRBV7-9; D gene: -; CDR3 DNA: TGTGCCAGCAGCATGGGAGATGAAAAACTGTTTTTT; CDR3 protein: CASSMGDEKLFF
clone size: few; J gene: TRBJ2-7; V gene: TRBV4-1; D gene: -; CDR3 DNA: TGCGCCAGCAGCCAAGATAGAACAGAGCAGTACTTC; CDR3 protein: CASSQDRTEQYF
clone size: many; J gene: TRBJ2-1; V gene: TRBV30; D gene: TRBD2; CDR3 DNA: TGTGCCTGGAGTAGGGGGACTAGCTCTGTAAGTGAGCAGTTCTTC; CDR3 protein: CAWSRGTSSVSEQFF
clone size: few; J gene: TRBJ2-3; V gene: TRBV19; D gene: -; CDR3 DNA: TGTGCCAGTAGTATGGTTCAGGGGACTAGCACAGATACGCAGTATTTT; CDR3 protein: CASSMVQGTSTDTQYF
clone size: many; J gene: TRBJ1-4; V gene: TRBV12-3/TRBV12-4; D gene: -; CDR3 DNA: TGTGCCAGCAGCCATACCACAGGGTCCCGTGAAAAACTGTTTTTT; CDR3 protein: CASSHTTGSREKLFF
clone size: few; J gene: TRBJ2-7; V gene: TRBV5-6; D gene: TRBD2; CDR3 DNA: TGTGCCAGCAGCATGACTAGCGGGAGATGGGAGCAGTACTTC; CDR3 protein: CASSMTSGRWEQYF
clone size: many; J gene: TRBJ1-4; V gene: TRBV13; D gene: -; CDR3 DNA: TGTGCCAGCAGCTTACGCCAGCCCACTAATGAAAAACTGTTTTTT; CDR3 protein: CASSLRQPTNEKLFF
clone size: few; J gene: TRBJ2-7; V gene: TRBV27; D gene: TRBD1; CDR3 DNA: TGTGCCAGCAGTGGGGGGGACAGGGGAAACGAGCAGTACTTC; CDR3 protein: CASSGGDRGNEQYF
clone size: -; J gene: TRBJ2-2; V gene: TRBV19; D gene: -; CDR3 DNA: TGTGCCAGTAGTATTAAGTTTCAGGGCCTGCTAGCCGGGGAGCTGTTTTTT; CDR3 protein: CASSIKFQGLLAGELFF
clone size: -; J gene: TRBJ1-5; V gene: TRBV7-9; D gene: -; CDR3 DNA: TGTGCCAGCAGCCCAGCCAGTGAGGGGGAGGGTCAGCCCCAGCATTTT; CDR3 protein: CASSPASEGEGQPQHF
clone size: few; J gene: TRBJ2-3; V gene: TRBV4-1; D gene: -; CDR3 DNA: TGCGCCAGCAGCCAAGAGGGGGTTAGCTTGGAAACGCAGTATTTT; CDR3 protein: CASSQEGVSLETQYF
clone size: few; J gene: TRBJ2-7; V gene: TRBV18; D gene: TRBD2; CDR3 DNA: TGTGCCAGCTCACCACTACCTAGCGGGAGAAGCGGGCAGTACTTC; CDR3 protein: CASSPLPSGRSGQYF
clone size: -; J gene: TRBJ2-7; V gene: TRBV11-2; D gene: -; CDR3 DNA: TGTGCCAGCAGCTTAGAGGCAGGCATGGGCGAGCAGTACTTC; CDR3 protein: CASSLEAGMGEQYF
clone size: few; J gene: TRBJ1-1; V gene: TRBV2; D gene: -; CDR3 DNA: TGTGCCAGCAGTGAGGGCAGGGGCATGGCCACTGAAGCTTTCTTT; CDR3 protein: CASSEGRGMATEAFF
clone size: -; J gene: TRBJ2-7; V gene: TRBV19; D gene: -; CDR3 DNA: TGTGCCAGTAGTCAGGGGCTCGGCGAGCAGTACTTC; CDR3 protein: CASSQGLGEQYF
clone size: many; J gene: TRBJ2-7; V gene: TRBV29-1; D gene: TRBD2; CDR3 DNA: TGCAGCGTTGAAGGGATCGGCGGGAGGGTTTACGAGCAGTACTTC; CDR3 protein: CSVEGIGGRVYEQYF